This paragraph reports one T cell receptor beta chain. Its recognized antigen is unknown. A junction end diverges from the germline sequence, so it may reflect a read error. The sample belongs to a study of OX40 agonist ivuxolimab in advanced cancers. A note on the overall study: The costimulatory receptor OX40 (CD134) was targeted by ivuxolimab, a fully human IgG2 agonistic monoclonal antibody. Intravenous ivuxolimab was administered to patients every 2 weeks at six dose levels: 0.01, 0.1, 0.3, 1.5, 3 and 10 mg/kg. The monotherapy dose-escalation portion (N ≈ 56 patients) of the phase I ivuxolimab trial is reported in the paper. Peripheral TCRbeta sequencing was intended to test whether TCR sequence diversity was altered and clonal T-cell expansion was caused by ivuxolimab. Prior anti-PD-1, anti-PD-L1 or anti-CTLA-4 therapy was permitted, and checkpoint inhibitors had been received by more than 35% of dose-escalation patients. In the dose-escalation cohort, nearly 85% of patients were male, and the mean age was approximately 60 years with a range of roughly 20 to 85. Among the roughly 50 dose-escalation patients, around 20 had hepatocellular carcinoma, roughly 15 melanoma, 9 renal cell carcinoma and 9 head and neck cancer. Partial responses were achieved by three dose-escalation patients, of whom one had hepatocellular carcinoma and two had cutaneous melanoma. Summary of the overall study and its limitations: Low levels of normalized T-cell clonal expansion were also shown by some nonresponding patients. In partial responders in the 0.1-3.0 mg/kg groups, normalized peripheral clonal expansion was found to be among the lowest, especially among CD8+ T cells. The antigen specificity of the peripheral T cells that underwent clonal expansion was not determined. On average, CD8+ T cells showed more expanded clones than CD4+ T cells after ivuxolimab. Clonal expansion of both CD4+ and CD8+ blood T cells was observed from baseline to week 6 at doses 0.1 to 3.0 mg/kg.

For CDR1 and CDR2, the germline V gene (reference sequence) lists SSHAT and FNYEAQ. The CDR3 sequence holds 13 residues, the cysteine and phenylalanine included. Of the read, only the CDR3 DNA is kept; its 39 bases are in frame from base 1. Patients with autoimmune disease history or receiving systemic immunosuppression were excluded from the trial. In every dose cohort, peripheral blood was drawn for TCR sequencing at baseline, cycle 4 day 1, and cycle 7 day 1. Samples were obtained from an open-label, multicenter, first-in-human phase I dose-escalation trial of ivuxolimab. Adults with locally advanced or metastatic head and neck squamous cell, hepatocellular, melanoma or renal cell carcinoma were enrolled in the trial. Before TCR sequencing, CD4+ T cells and CD8+ T cells from peripheral blood were sorted into separate populations. To sequence the TCRbeta CDR3 region, genomic DNA was isolated from the sorted cells. The immunoSEQ Assay was used for sequencing of TCRbeta CDR3 regions. The clones in this table, taken by TCRdb from immuneACCESS, are in-frame only. Not every clone is retained; where verified, under half of the shortfall comes from an unresolved V gene, and the cause of the rest is unknown. The sample table holds about 95,000 clones, of which 90% to 95% were seen once. Of the sample, about 2.4% is held by the ten largest clones.

The sequenced sample was CD4+ or CD8+ T cells sorted from blood, obtained in a trial of the OX40 agonist ivuxolimab. The receptor was derived from an adult with an advanced solid tumor such as melanoma, head and neck, liver or kidney cancer. The rearrangement joined TRBV7-7 to TRBJ2-5; the D gene is perhaps TRBD2, from 7 matching bases. This receptor has the CDR3 CASSGDNQETQYF. The DNA is TGTGCTAGCAGCGGGGACAACCAAGAGACCCAGTACTTC.